The 26 T cell receptor beta chains below come from one sample, sequenced in a study of T cell repertoires in cytomegalovirus infection. TCRdb re-called the reads with MiXCR, one entry per CDR3 protein. Here the sample spans around 900,000 distinct CDR3 sequences, around 30% being singletons. For these receptors, no antigen is known. The specimen comprised cultured CD8+ T cells from PBMCs, sampled from culture after CMV antigen stimulation. These receptors were collected from a human donor in good health (CMV status not recorded). Some clones in this sample may be carry-over from other donors' samples.

This clonotype was recorded a few times. V usage is TRBV7-2 and J usage is TRBJ2-1; 14 bases are shared with TRBD2. V lost 4 bases to trimming and J lost 4 bases; unmatched junction nucleotides: 6. The CDR3 contains 17 residues. Germline V gene data show CDR1 as SGHTA and CDR2 as FQGNSA. CDR3 coding DNA: TGTGCCAGCAGCTCCCGGACTAGCGGGGGGCCTTACAATGAGCAGTTCTTC. Translated, it gives CASSSRTSGGPYNEQFF.

The gene calls are TRBV6-1 and TRBJ1-5, with TRBD1 as a possible D gene (6 bases). The germline gives CDR1 MNHNS, CDR2 SASEGT. The CDR3 runs 15 residues. Trimming removed 4 bases at V and 2 bases at J, with 12 bases between. This chain's CDR3 is CASSVTGMGNQPQHF. In DNA, the CDR3 is TGTGCCAGCAGTGTTACAGGGATGGGCAATCAGCCCCAGCATTTT.

The chain employs TRBV12-5 and TRBJ2-7; 7 nucleotides agree with TRBD1. CDR3 length equals 15 residues. V was pared by 6 bases and J by 3 bases, with 11 bases of the junction left unmatched. Looked up from germline, CDR1 is LGHNT and CDR2 is FRNRAP. CDR3 nucleotides: TGTGCTAGTGGCGCAACAGGGGCCCACCACTACGAGCAGTACTTC. Encoded protein: CASGATGAHHYEQYF. Based on the CDR3 plus reference TRBV12-5 and TRBJ2-7, the full variable domain is DARVTQTPRHKVTEMGQEVTMRCQPILGHNTVFWYRQTMMQGLELLAYFRNRAPLDDSGMPKDRFSAEMPDATLATLKIQPSEPRDSAVYFCASGATGAHHYEQYFGPGTRLTVT.

The chain joins TRBV5-1 to TRBJ1-2, with 11 positions matching TRBD1. Germline V gene data show CDR1 as SGHRS and CDR2 as YFSETQ. Trimming cost V 4 bases and J 6 bases; bases outside gene matches: 23. The CDR3 is 20 amino acids. The CDR3 here is CASSPLGAYRDRGLGDGYTF. The CDR3 DNA reads as TGCGCCAGCAGCCCCTTAGGTGCCTACCGGGACAGGGGGTTAGGCGATGGCTACACCTTC.

This chain's CDR3 is CASSERGADNEQFF. The CDR3 nucleotides are TGTGCCAGCAGTGAAAGGGGGGCCGACAATGAGCAGTTCTTC. The V call is TRBV6-1, the J call TRBJ2-1; D might be TRBD1 or TRBD2, each matching 6 bases. The CDR3 loop spans 14 amino acids. Germline CDR1 MNHNS, CDR2 SASEGT. Between the trimmed V and J ends, which lost 2 bases and 5 bases, there was a span of 10 bases.

This clonotype appeared a few times. V gene TRBV4-1 combines with J gene TRBJ1-2, with D possibly being TRBD1 (6 bases). The CDR3 contains 14 residues. Germline CDR1 is MGHRA and CDR2 is YSYEKL. The V end lost 1 base, the J end lost 5 bases, and 11 bases lay between the germline ends. DNA of the CDR3: TGCGCCAGCAGCCAAGCGCAGGGGAGTTATGGCTACACCTTC. The encoded protein is CASSQAQGSYGYTF.

The chain uses TRBV27 and TRBJ1-2; a possible D gene is TRBD1 (6 bases). Per the germline V gene, CDR1 is MNHEY and CDR2 is SMNVEV (reference sequence). The CDR3 covers 15 residues. The V end was cut by 2 bases, the J end by 3 bases, with 13 bases between. CDR3 sequence reads: CASSLQAGQYYGYTF. The CDR3 bases are TGTGCCAGCAGTTTACAGGCAGGACAGTACTATGGCTACACCTTC.

This clonotype has just a few counts. J is TRBJ1-2 and V is TRBV27, with D tentatively TRBD1 (6 bases). The V end lost 6 bases, the J end lost 2 bases, and 16 bases lay between the germline ends. Germline lookup yields CDR1 MNHEY and CDR2 SMNVEV (reference sequence). There are 15 residues in the CDR3. CDR3 nucleotide sequence: TGTGCCAGCAGATCCGGGGGGCCGCACAACTATGGCTACACCTTC. This encodes CASRSGGPHNYGYTF.

There are many counts of this clonotype. This chain links TRBV6-5 with TRBJ1-2; D is ambiguous. Per the germline V gene, CDR1 is MNHEY and CDR2 is SVGAGI. This CDR3 comprises 12 residues. V lost 8 bases to trimming and J lost 5 bases, with 12 bases between them. As DNA, the CDR3 is TGTGCCAGCTCGCCCAGTGGGTATGGCTACACCTTC. Its translation is CASSPSGYGYTF.

This sequence joins TRBV29-1 and TRBJ2-2, with D uncertain. Trimming stripped 6 bases from V and 2 bases from J, with 10 bases between. CDR1 is SQVTM and CDR2 is ANQGSEA in the germline V gene. This CDR3 has 13 residues. CDR3 region: CSVKDGNTGELFF. The CDR3 DNA sequence: TGCAGCGTGAAGGACGGCAACACCGGGGAGCTGTTTTTT.

As regards this clonotype: A much larger clone lies one base from this, so it may be a read error. This chain links TRBV2 with TRBJ2-2; tentative D call: TRBD1 (6 bases). Germline V gives CDR1 SNHLY, CDR2 FYNNEI. V shed 6 bases and J shed 1 base, with 6 bases lying between them. This CDR3 has 13 amino acids. CDR3 residues: CASRDRNTGELFF. CDR3 DNA sequence: TGTGCCAGCAGGGACAGGAACACCGGGGAGCTGTTTTTT.

The rearrangement links TRBV7-9 to TRBJ2-1; 11 bases map to TRBD2. The junction had 7 bases not matched to a gene; V was cut back by 8 bases and J by 10 bases. Germline CDR1 reads SEHNR; CDR2 reads FQNEAQ (reference sequence). The CDR3 is 13 amino acids. The CDR3 here is CASAYRTSGEQFF. Here the CDR3 DNA reads TGTGCCAGCGCCTACCGGACTAGCGGGGAGCAGTTCTTC.

The chain links TRBV28 to TRBJ1-2; D remains unclear. The CDR3 extends over 11 amino acids. V lost 6 bases to trimming and J lost 5 bases, with 7 bases between them. CDR1 and CDR2 (germline): MDHEN, SYDVKM. The CDR3, as DNA: TGTGCCAGCAGCCCCGCATATGGCTACACCTTC. This codes for CASSPAYGYTF.

The rearrangement links TRBV5-6 to TRBJ2-7; D is undetermined. Germline V gene sequence: CDR1 SGHDT, CDR2 YYEEEE. V was shortened by 3 bases and J by 0 bases, with 13 bases between the two germline ends. The CDR3 loop spans 15 amino acids. CDR3 sequence reads: CASSSDQGGSYEQYV. The CDR3 coding sequence is TGTGCCAGCAGCTCCGACCAAGGCGGCTCCTACGAGCAGTACGTC.

This clonotype was seen a few times. The chain links TRBV9 to TRBJ1-1, with D perhaps TRBD1 (5 bases). Germline CDR1 reads SGDLS; CDR2 reads YYNGEE. Trimming took off 4 bases at V and 1 base at J, with 23 bases between the two ends. This CDR3 has 18 amino acids. The CDR3 spells CASSPTPRPGHGNTEAFF. CDR3 nucleotides: TGTGCCAGCAGCCCAACACCCCGTCCGGGGCATGGGAACACTGAAGCTTTCTTT.

This clonotype was detected ten times or more. The chain couples TRBV6-1 to TRBJ2-7, with TRBD1 matching 8 bases. V was pared by 2 bases and J by 3 bases, with 3 bases of the junction left unmatched. The CDR3 spans 14 residues. Germline CDR1 reads MNHNS; CDR2 reads SASEGT. CDR3 in DNA: TGTGCCAGCAGTGAATGGGACAGGAACTACGAGCAGTACTTC. This gives the protein CASSEWDRNYEQYF.

This clonotype was picked up a small number of times. The chain couples TRBV15 to TRBJ1-5; tentative D call: TRBD1 (6 bases). Germline V gives CDR1 LNHNV, CDR2 YYDKDF (reference sequence). Deletions cut 2 bases from V and 3 bases from J, with 11 bases between. CDR3 length equals 15 residues. DNA for the CDR3: TGTGCCACCAGCAGATACGGACAGTACAATCAGCCCCAGCATTTT. Translated: CATSRYGQYNQPQHF.

This clonotype showed up many times. This sequence joins TRBV6-1 and TRBJ1-1, with 7 positions matching TRBD1. The CDR3 runs 15 residues. J was trimmed by 4 bases and V by 5 bases; bases with no gene match: 10. Germline lookup yields CDR1 MNHNS and CDR2 SASEGT. The CDR3 spells CASSFRQGRITEAFF. The CDR3 DNA follows: TGTGCCAGCAGTTTCCGACAGGGCCGTATCACTGAAGCTTTCTTT.

Many counts were recorded for this clonotype. The V gene is TRBV6-2 or TRBV6-3, the J gene TRBJ1-5, with D unclear. Deletions cut 6 bases from V and 0 bases from J, with 12 bases between. The germline V gene has CDR1 MNHEY and CDR2 SVGEGT. This CDR3 region has 15 residues. The CDR3 nucleotides read TGTGCCAGCAGAGCGGCCCCTGTTAGCAATCAGCCCCAGCATTTT. Translated: CASRAAPVSNQPQHF.

J is TRBJ2-3 and V is TRBV2; no clear D gene. V was cut by 0 bases and J by 4 bases, with 5 bases left in between. Germline CDR1 is SNHLY and CDR2 is FYNNEI. The CDR3 is 13 amino acids. The CDR3 DNA reads TGTGCCAGCAGTGAAGCGCCAGCAGATACGCAGTATTTT. As protein: CASSEAPADTQYF.

This clonotype showed up just a few times. The V and J genes are TRBV27 and TRBJ2-1; 7 positions agree with TRBD1. Germline values: CDR1 MNHEY, CDR2 SMNVEV (reference sequence). Trimming removed 2 bases from V and 3 bases from J; junction bases left unmatched: 4. This CDR3 contains 15 residues. The CDR3 sequence: CASSLMTGSYNEQFF. DNA of the CDR3: TGTGCCAGCAGTTTAATGACAGGGAGCTACAATGAGCAGTTCTTC.

This clonotype was seen only a few times. The chain has TRBV4-2 and TRBJ2-1, with D hard to call. This CDR3 comprises 15 residues. V lost 0 bases, J lost 4 bases, and 10 bases lay in between. CDR1 LGHNA and CDR2 YNFKEQ come from the germline V gene. DNA for the CDR3: TGTGCCAGCAGCCAAGAAACCAGAAATTACAATGAGCAGTTCTTC. This codes for CASSQETRNYNEQFF.

This clonotype appeared a few times. The rearrangement joins TRBV6-6 to TRBJ2-5, with 7 bases matching TRBD2. CDR3 length equals 18 residues. The junction had 15 bases not matched to a gene; V was cut back by 1 base and J by 4 bases. CDR1 is MNHNY, CDR2 SVGAGI, per germline (reference sequence). This CDR3 is CASSYWAGEGLVGETQYF. DNA of the CDR3: TGTGCCAGCAGTTACTGGGCGGGGGAAGGGTTAGTCGGAGAGACCCAGTACTTC.

The rearrangement links TRBV7-9 to TRBJ2-3; D may be TRBD2 (6 bases). Trimming took 7 bases from V and 4 from J, leaving 24 bases between them. The CDR3 is 17 amino acids. Germline V gives CDR1 SEHNR, CDR2 FQNEAQ (reference sequence). As DNA, the CDR3 is TGTGCCAGCACATTACGGACCGGGGGACGAACCTCAGATACGCAGTATTTT. Amino acid sequence: CASTLRTGGRTSDTQYF.

This rearrangement joins TRBV11-2 to TRBJ2-3; D is unclear. The CDR3 is made up of 13 amino acids. Germline assignment: CDR1 SGHAT and CDR2 FQNNGV. V lost 8 bases to trimming and J lost 6 bases, with 15 bases between them. CDR3 region: CASVQRFSDTQYF. The CDR3 DNA sequence: TGTGCCAGCGTCCAGCGATTCTCGGATACGCAGTATTTT.

This clonotype has ten or more counts. The V gene is TRBV7-9, the J gene TRBJ2-7, with D unclear. With 5 bases removed from V and 0 bases from J, the gap between germline ends came to 5 bases. The CDR3 contains 12 residues. From germline, CDR1 is SEHNR and CDR2 FQNEAQ (reference sequence). CDR3 region: CASSQGSYEQYF. Here the CDR3 DNA reads TGTGCCAGCAGCCAAGGCTCCTACGAGCAGTACTTC.